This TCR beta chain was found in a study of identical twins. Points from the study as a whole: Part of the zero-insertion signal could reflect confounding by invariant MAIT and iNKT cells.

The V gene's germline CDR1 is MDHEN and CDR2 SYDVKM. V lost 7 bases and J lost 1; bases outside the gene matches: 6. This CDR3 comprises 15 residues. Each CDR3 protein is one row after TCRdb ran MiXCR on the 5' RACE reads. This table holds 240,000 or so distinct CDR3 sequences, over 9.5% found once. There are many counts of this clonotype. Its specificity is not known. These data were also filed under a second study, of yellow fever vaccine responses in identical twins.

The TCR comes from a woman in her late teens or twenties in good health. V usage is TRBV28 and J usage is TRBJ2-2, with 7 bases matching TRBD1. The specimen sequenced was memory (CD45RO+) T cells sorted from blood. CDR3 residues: CASTLTGLNTGELFF. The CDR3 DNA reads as TGTGCCAGCACCCTGACAGGGTTGAACACCGGGGAGCTGTTTTTT.